This entry concerns a single T cell receptor beta chain. Its cognate antigen is unknown. Naive CD8 T cell sorting was performed on the CD8+CD4-CCR7+CD45RA+ phenotype. MiXCR, run by TCRdb on the PCR reads, gives a single entry per CDR3 protein. The sample lists approximately 500,000 distinct CDR3 sequences, about 20% occurring once. The data belong to a study of molecular identifiers for immune sequencing clone quantification. For the study at large: Replicate RNA from around 20,000 or 100,000 naive CD8 T cells formed five aliquots; four were sequenced.

Study conclusions and caveats: Jurkat TCR RNA spiked in from one cell reportedly remained identifiable amid approximately 1 million naive cells.

The sample comprised naive CD8+ T cells from blood, with Jurkat cell RNA spiked in. Noted subset: FACS-sorted CD8+CD4-CCR7+CD45RA+ naive T cells. This sequence was found in a human donor in good health. Some libraries in this study had Jurkat cell RNA spiked in.

The CDR3: CASGLGYANQPQHF. CDR3 sequence (DNA): TGTGCCAGCGGCCTGGGCTATGCCAATCAGCCCCAGCATTTT. The rearrangement links TRBV6-2 or TRBV6-3 to TRBJ1-5; no clear D. CDR1 is MNHEY, CDR2 SVGEGT, per germline. This CDR3 is 14 amino acids long. The germline V and J ends were trimmed by 8 bases and 3 bases, with 14 bases remaining between them.